The T cell receptor (beta chain) under discussion was sequenced for a study of beta chain features in type 1 diabetes. Across the whole study: No age, gender or cell yield differences were seen between patients and healthy donors.

Study results and caveats: Although PCR might favor shorter templates, it would do so equally in patients and controls. Cells with high TCR expression could be over-represented by cDNA sequencing. In every one of the four CD4+ subsets, TCRB CDR3s were moderately but significantly shorter in Type 1 diabetes patients.

The germline V gene has CDR1 SGHTA and CDR2 FQGTGA. Trimming left V 5 bases short and J 7 bases short, with 21 bases between. The CDR3 consists of 16 residues. A sort by CD45RO/CCR7/CD25/CD127/CD95/CD27 yielded CD4+ naive, central memory, regulatory and stem cell-like memory cells. Since all of the isolated RNA was reverse transcribed, expressed TCRB transcripts were what got sequenced. Produced via immunoSEQ multiplex PCR; TCRdb's table is partial and in-frame only. The sample contains 640,000 or so clones, roughly 13% of which appear only once. A note on this clone: Antigen: not known.

The chain carries TRBV7-3 and TRBJ2-1; D is possibly TRBD1 (5 bases). The receptor comes from a man aged 18 to 35 with type 1 diabetes. The sequencing sample was made of naive CD4+ T cells from blood. The CDR3 loop reads CASSQLGARAGNEQFF. The DNA for the CDR3 is TGTGCCAGCAGCCAATTGGGTGCCAGGGCAGGGAATGAGCAGTTCTTC. Drawing the rest from reference TRBV7-3 and TRBJ2-1, the complete variable domain is GAGVSQTPSNKVTEKGKYVELRCDPISGHTALYWYRQSLGQGPEFLIYFQGTGAADDSGLPNDRFFAVRPEGSVSTLKIQRTERGDSAVYLCASSQLGARAGNEQFFGPGTRLTVL.